One and the same sample provided the 23 T cell receptor beta chains below, sequenced in a study of Tregs in tolerant kidney transplant recipients. TCRdb's copy holds only in-frame clones and misses some; the assay was immunoSEQ multiplex PCR. The top ten hold about 0.58% of the sample, which has some 250,000 clones, 65% to 85% seen once. The sequencing input was CD4+ T cells from blood. These receptors were collected from a human donor in good health.

V gene TRBV29-1 combines with J gene TRBJ2-7, with 7 bases fitting TRBD1. The CDR3 runs to 13 residues. Germline V gene lookup returns CDR1 SQVTM and CDR2 ANQGSEA. V lost 6 bases and J lost 2; bases outside the gene matches: 7. CDR3 nucleotides: TGCAGCGTCGCCGTAGGGGGCCCCTACGAGCAGTACTTC. The encoded protein is CSVAVGGPYEQYF.

The chain employs TRBV19 and TRBJ2-3; 11 bases map to TRBD2. This CDR3 has 18 residues. The V gene's germline CDR1 is LNHDA and CDR2 SQIVND (reference sequence). V was pared by 2 bases and J by 0 bases, with 7 bases of the junction left unmatched. The CDR3 is CASSIWLAGGTSTDTQYF. For the CDR3, the DNA is TGTGCCAGTAGTATATGGCTAGCGGGGGGCACTAGCACAGATACGCAGTATTTT. The entire variable domain, with the rest obtained from reference TRBV19 and TRBJ2-3, is as follows: DGGITQSPKYLFRKEGQNVTLSCEQNLNHDAMYWYRQDPGQGLRLIYYSQIVNDFQKGDIAEGYSVSREKKESFPLTVTSAQKNPTAFYLCASSIWLAGGTSTDTQYFGPGTRLTVL.

The chain recombines TRBV6-5 with TRBJ1-2; possibly TRBD1 for D (6 bases). Per the germline V gene, CDR1 is MNHEY and CDR2 is SVGAGI. The ends were cut back, 5 bases at V and 7 bases at J, with 11 bases in the middle. This CDR3 region has 12 residues. CDR3 sequence: CASSEQGFGYTF. Here the CDR3 DNA reads TGTGCCAGCAGTGAACAGGGTTTTGGCTACACCTTC.

The CDR3 region has the DNA TGTGCCAGCAGCCTAGGTATGGTCCTAGGCTATGGCTACACCTTC. Protein sequence: CASSLGMVLGYGYTF. The V and J genes are TRBV7-2 and TRBJ1-2, with D uncertain. The CDR3 totals 15 residues. V lost 5 bases and J 4 bases, leaving 17 bases between the germline ends. Looked up from germline, CDR1 is SGHTA and CDR2 is FQGNSA.

The chain links TRBV6-1 to TRBJ1-1, with a tentative D call TRBD1 (5 bases). CDR1 is MNHNS and CDR2 is SASEGT in the germline V gene. The V gene lost 4 bases and the J gene lost 1 base, with 19 bases spanning the gap. This CDR3 spans 17 amino acids. CDR3 in DNA: TGTGCCAGCAGTGTGGGTTATGGTACAGGCGAGAACACTGAAGCTTTCTTT. It specifies CASSVGYGTGENTEAFF.

This sequence joins TRBV19 and TRBJ1-2, with 7 bases aligning to TRBD1. The CDR3 totals 14 residues. Unmatched junction bases numbered 6, after V lost 6 bases and J lost 2 bases. The germline V gene has CDR1 LNHDA and CDR2 SQIVND (reference sequence). The CDR3 DNA reads TGTGCCAGTAGAAGGAGACAGGGAAACTATGGCTACACCTTC. Protein product: CASRRRQGNYGYTF.

The chain uses TRBV11-2 and TRBJ2-3, with TRBD2 matching 11 bases. Trimming took 5 bases from V and 5 from J; bases not matched to a gene: 9. The CDR3 extends over 16 amino acids. Germline V gives CDR1 SGHAT, CDR2 FQNNGV. The CDR3 nucleotides read TGTGCCAGCAGCCCGAGACTAGCGGGGAGGGGAGATACGCAGTATTTT. This translates into CASSPRLAGRGDTQYF.

V is TRBV6-1 and J is TRBJ1-2, with TRBD1 matching 10 bases. CDR1 and CDR2 (germline): MNHNS, SASEGT. The CDR3 is 14 amino acids. The junction had 2 bases not matched to a gene; V was cut back by 1 base and J by 6 bases. This chain's CDR3 is CASSEGQGADGYTF. CDR3 sequence (DNA): TGTGCCAGCAGTGAAGGACAGGGGGCAGATGGCTACACCTTC.

Details on this clone: The identical CDR3 is also encoded by other nucleotide sequences in the sample. The CDR3 nucleotides are TGTGCCACCAGCAGGGATAGGCGCAATCAGCCCCAGCATTTT. The encoded protein is CATSRDRRNQPQHF. The chain joins TRBV15 to TRBJ1-5; D is uncertain. Looked up from germline, CDR1 is LNHNV and CDR2 is YYDKDF (reference sequence). Trimming pared 3 bases from V and 2 bases from J, leaving 8 bases between. The CDR3 runs to 14 residues.

In its sample, this clone was seen once. V and J are TRBV6-1 and TRBJ2-1; D perhaps matches TRBD2 (6 bases). Trimming removed 5 bases at V and 2 bases at J, with 13 bases between. CDR1 is MNHNS and CDR2 is SASEGT in the germline V gene. This CDR3 has 15 residues. The DNA of the CDR3 is TGTGCCAGCAGTCTCCTTCCGGGGGCCTACAATGAGCAGTTCTTC. This sequence encodes CASSLLPGAYNEQFF.

Here the CDR3 reads CASAGRNTQYF. CDR3 in DNA: TGTGCCAGTGCGGGGCGGAATACGCAGTATTTT. J is TRBJ2-3 and V is TRBV6-6, with D maybe TRBD2 (6 bases). Germline lookup yields CDR1 MNHNY and CDR2 SVGAGI (reference sequence). The V and J ends lost 9 bases and 7 bases respectively, with 11 bases between them. This CDR3 has 11 residues.

Only a few counts were recorded for this clone. The chain recombines TRBV4-2 with TRBJ1-6; no reliable D call. V was trimmed by 4 bases and J by 5 bases, leaving 15 bases between them. Germline V CDR1 and CDR2: LGHNA, YNFKEQ. The CDR3 sequence is 16 residues long. The CDR3 region is CASSRRRQPNNSPLHF. CDR3 sequence (DNA): TGTGCCAGCAGCCGGCGGCGGCAGCCTAATAATTCACCCCTCCACTTT.

The chain recombines TRBV9 with TRBJ1-5, with D unclear. The CDR3 runs 16 residues. Germline V lookup: CDR1 SGDLS, CDR2 YYNGEE. The V gene lost 4 bases and the J gene lost 0 bases, with 14 bases spanning the gap. DNA for the CDR3: TGTGCCAGCAGCCCACCCGAAAGGGTTAGCAATCAGCCCCAGCATTTT. Encoded protein: CASSPPERVSNQPQHF.

The rearrangement joins TRBV19 to TRBJ2-6, with D uncertain. Looked up from germline, CDR1 is LNHDA and CDR2 is SQIVND (reference sequence). The V end was cut by 0 bases, the J end by 0 bases, with 12 bases between. The CDR3 has 18 amino acids. The CDR3 sequence: CASSIEGSLHSGANVLTF. In DNA, the CDR3 is TGTGCCAGTAGTATAGAGGGCAGCCTACACTCTGGGGCCAACGTCCTGACTTTC.

In the case of this clone: Within the sample, other DNA sequences also encode this same CDR3. The chain carries TRBV5-1 and TRBJ1-5, with D possibly matching TRBD1 (6 bases). CDR3 length equals 15 residues. Trimming took 0 bases from V and 3 from J, leaving 10 bases between them. Germline CDR1 reads SGHRS; CDR2 reads YFSETQ. CDR3 DNA: TGCGCCAGCAGCTTGGCAGGACAGTCCAATCAGCCCCAGCATTTT. It yields the protein CASSLAGQSNQPQHF. Filled out from reference TRBV5-1 and TRBJ1-5, the complete variable domain reads KAGVTQTPRYLIKTRGQQVTLSCSPISGHRSVSWYQQTPGQGLQFLFEYFSETQRNKGNFPGRFSGRQFSNSRSEMNVSTLELGDSALYLCASSLAGQSNQPQHFGDGTRLSIL.

The V and J genes are TRBV4-1 and TRBJ1-5; no reliable D call. This CDR3 has 13 amino acids. V lost 2 bases, J lost 7 bases, and 9 bases lay in between. Germline assignment: CDR1 MGHRA and CDR2 YSYEKL. Written as DNA, the CDR3 is TGCGCCAGCAGCCAAAGGGCAGGCCAGCCCCAGCATTTT. Translating it yields CASSQRAGQPQHF.

J is TRBJ2-1 and V is TRBV11-2, with D perhaps being TRBD1 or TRBD2 (6 bases each). Germline CDR1 and CDR2: SGHAT and FQNNGV. The V and J ends lost 3 bases and 10 bases respectively, with 10 bases between them. This CDR3 is 12 amino acids long. This CDR3 is CASSFTGREQFF. The CDR3 DNA reads TGTGCCAGCAGCTTTACAGGGAGGGAGCAGTTCTTC.

The chain has TRBV7-2 and TRBJ2-1; D may be TRBD1 (5 bases). Germline lookup yields CDR1 SGHTA and CDR2 FQGNSA. There are 15 residues in the CDR3. V lost 3 bases to trimming and J lost 0 bases, with 9 bases between them. Here the CDR3 reads CASSLGPSSYNEQFF. CDR3 nucleotide sequence: TGTGCCAGCAGCTTGGGGCCGAGCTCCTACAATGAGCAGTTCTTC.

The chain combines TRBV11-2 with TRBJ2-1, with D tentatively TRBD1 (5 bases). The CDR3 is 15 residues long. Deletions cut 6 bases from V and 3 bases from J, with 15 bases between. Germline loops: CDR1 SGHAT, CDR2 FQNNGV. The CDR3 coding sequence is TGTGCCAGCAGGCCCACCAGGGATTTCTACAATGAGCAGTTCTTC. Protein product: CASRPTRDFYNEQFF.

The rearrangement joins TRBV5-4 to TRBJ1-2; TRBD1 aligns across 8 bases. Germline CDR1 SGHNT, CDR2 YYREEE (reference sequence). This CDR3 region has 12 residues. J gave up 8 bases and V 4 bases, and 4 bases lay outside the gene matches. The CDR3 DNA sequence: TGTGCCAGCAGCAAGGACAGGGCAGGCTACACCTTC. Protein: CASSKDRAGYTF.

The chain is built from TRBV1 and TRBJ2-5; the table assigns TRBD2, which was not confirmed against the DNA. TRBV1 is deemed a pseudogene. The CDR3 has 15 residues. In DNA, the CDR3 is TGCACCAGCAGCCAAGGATTGGCGGGAGCTGGTACCCAGTACTTC. This sequence encodes CTSSQGLAGAGTQYF.

The CDR3 sequence is CASSYSWGQDNEKLFF. CDR3 in DNA: TGTGCCAGCAGTTACTCCTGGGGGCAGGATAATGAAAAACTGTTTTTT. This chain links TRBV6-5 with TRBJ1-4; a possible D gene is TRBD1 (6 bases). Between the trimmed V and J ends, which lost 0 bases and 4 bases, there was a span of 12 bases. This CDR3 has 16 residues. CDR1 and CDR2 from the germline V gene are MNHEY and SVGAGI.

The chain couples TRBV7-3 to TRBJ1-1; 7 bases line up with TRBD1. The V gene's germline CDR1 is SGHTA and CDR2 FQGTGA. After removal of 3 bases from V and 3 bases from J, the junction contained 1 base not matched to a gene. The CDR3 runs to 13 residues. This CDR3 is CASSLTGYTEAFF. DNA for the CDR3: TGTGCCAGCAGCTTGACAGGGTACACTGAAGCTTTCTTT.